The 10 T cell receptor beta chains given below trace back to one sample, sequenced in a study of T-cell reconstitution after alpha-beta-depleted transplantation in children. This sample's TCRbeta library carried unique molecular identifier barcodes. In TCRdb, the PCR reads were re-called with MiXCR into one record per CDR3 protein. Here the sample spans about 500,000 distinct CDR3 sequences, less than 35% being singletons. Sequencing used PBMCs from the stem cell graft donor, obtained from the stem cell graft. The receptors originated from a human donor who donated a stem cell graft to a child with aplastic anemia.

The rearrangement links TRBV7-8 to TRBJ2-7, with 9 bases fitting TRBD2. V gave up 1 base and J gave up 5 bases; unmatched junction bases: 3. This CDR3 is built from 14 residues. Germline values: CDR1 SGHVS, CDR2 FQNEAQ. The CDR3 region is CASSLVVAGDEQYF. The CDR3 region has the DNA TGTGCCAGCAGCTTAGTTGTAGCGGGAGACGAGCAGTACTTC.

The rearrangement uses TRBV20-1 and TRBJ1-4, with 9 bases matching TRBD1. The CDR3 length is 13 residues. The ends lost 5 bases at V and 7 bases at J; junction bases unmatched: 5. The germline CDR1 and CDR2 sequences are DFQATT and SNEGSKA (reference sequence). The CDR3 loop is CSAPGTGFEKLFF. For the CDR3, the DNA is TGCAGTGCTCCCGGGACAGGGTTTGAAAAACTGTTTTTT.

This clonotype occurred a few times. V and J are TRBV28 and TRBJ2-7; D gene unclear. CDR3 length: 12 residues. Germline V lookup: CDR1 MDHEN, CDR2 SYDVKM. V was clipped by 5 bases and J by 5 bases, with 10 bases between them. CDR3 bases: TGTGCCAGCAGTCTTTCAGCTGACGAGCAGTACTTC. Protein product: CASSLSADEQYF.

This rearrangement joins TRBV5-1 to TRBJ2-1; D unresolved. Germline-derived CDR1 and CDR2 are SGHRS and YFSETQ. The V end was cut by 4 bases, the J end by 10 bases, with 18 bases between. CDR3 length: 14 amino acids. The CDR3 here is CASSPRAQPKEQFF. The CDR3 bases are TGCGCCAGCAGCCCCCGTGCTCAGCCGAAGGAGCAGTTCTTC.

The CDR3 nucleotides read TGTGCCAGCAGCTCCGACAGGGGGGAGATAGAGACCCAGTACTTC. Its protein product is CASSSDRGEIETQYF. V and J are TRBV7-9 and TRBJ2-5; TRBD1 aligns across 9 bases. Germline V gene data show CDR1 as SEHNR and CDR2 as FQNEAQ (reference sequence). The CDR3 has 15 amino acids. Trimming cost V 4 bases and J 4 bases; bases outside gene matches: 7.

This chain uses TRBV5-3 with TRBJ2-7; TRBD2 matches at 11 bases. TRBV5-3 is treated as an ORF (open reading frame) with a function not yet certain. CDR3 length equals 18 residues. Trimming at V came to 1 base and at J to 5 bases, leaving 14 bases not matched to a gene. The CDR3 sequence is CARSLHRTSGSVVDEQYF. The CDR3 bases are TGTGCCAGAAGCTTGCACCGAACTAGCGGGAGTGTGGTCGACGAGCAGTACTTC.

CDR3 in amino acids: CAISEGPSYEQYF. The CDR3 nucleotides read TGTGCCATCAGTGAAGGGCCCTCCTACGAGCAGTACTTC. J is TRBJ2-7 and V is TRBV10-3; D is undetermined. V was shortened by 3 bases and J by 0 bases, with 6 bases between the two germline ends. Germline CDR1 and CDR2: ENHRY and SYGVKD. This CDR3 is 13 amino acids long.

The J gene is TRBJ1-1, the V gene TRBV21-1; whether TRBD1, the table's D call, matches the DNA was not checked. TRBV21-1 is reported as a pseudogene. This CDR3 region has 10 residues. CDR3 DNA sequence: TGTGCCAGCAGCCAGGGGTTGGCTTTCTTT. This translates into CASSQGLAFF.

This clonotype appeared a few times. The chain employs TRBV6-5 and TRBJ2-5; possibly TRBD1 or TRBD2 for D (6 bases each). V was pared by 0 bases and J by 5 bases, with 19 bases between. The CDR3 totals 17 residues. Germline V gene lookup returns CDR1 MNHEY and CDR2 SVGAGI. The CDR3 loop reads CASSYSTRGWEVETQYF. CDR3 bases: TGTGCCAGCAGTTACTCAACCAGGGGATGGGAGGTTGAGACCCAGTACTTC.

This clonotype was seen once. The chain links TRBV19 to TRBJ2-1; TRBD1 matches at 8 bases. This CDR3 spans 14 amino acids. With 6 bases clipped from V and 4 bases from J, the junction kept 5 bases outside the gene matches. The germline gives CDR1 LNHDA, CDR2 SQIVND (reference sequence). CDR3 sequence (DNA): TGTGCCAGTAGCCTCAGGGACAGGTACAATGAGCAGTTCTTC. Translated: CASSLRDRYNEQFF.